This record looks at one TCR beta chain sequence and its context. Its antigen target is currently unknown. Per-base quality was not reported, and no clone a single base away is much larger than it. This sample is part of a study of blood T cell repertoires in COVID-19 (TCRdb year 2020). As for the study more broadly: The collaborator samples originated in the United States, Italy and Spain and spanned the acute and convalescent phases of COVID-19. The material from the prospective study consisted of cDNA or gDNA derived from T cells, B-cell-depleted T cells, or PBMCs. The dataset comprised deeply sampled blood TCRbeta repertoires from subjects exposed to, actively infected with, or recovered from COVID-19. The repertoires were released in a freely available public database intended as a resource for research on the immune response to SARS-CoV-2. Samples came from the ongoing ImmuneRACE study (first 160 participants) plus 1,254 subjects from 6 global collaborators. A de-identified subject ID, COVID-19 status, age in years and sex were almost always included in the sample metadata. Where HLA class I and class II types were available, the types were taken from metadata supplied by the sample provider, not from assay-based typing. Broad study findings and their caveats: Clinical and demographic metadata were provided uncurated, with the amount varying by source and participant.

The immunoSEQ Assay, a bias-controlled multiplex PCR, was used to amplify TCRbeta CDR3 regions from genomic DNA. The authors' analysis ran thus. The number of nucleated cells in each sample was estimated by amplification of reference gene primers within the assay. To quantify the absolute abundance of each unique TCRbeta CDR3 rearrangement, sequence reads were collapsed and filtered. Productive Simpson clonality was computed per sample as the square root of Simpson's diversity index over productive rearrangements. In TCRdb, the immuneACCESS table is reduced to in-frame sequences with V and J assigned. These tables do not hold every clone; where another copy was compared, an unresolved V gene accounts for under half, and the others remain unexplained. V, J and clone size are those of that table, while D and trimming were read from the DNA. The sample table shows about 190,000 clones, and around 90% are seen once. About 6.7% of the sample rests with the top ten.

The collaborating institutions used their own protocols to collect whole blood in K2EDTA tubes. For TCRbeta analysis, collaborator samples were shipped as frozen whole blood, as isolated PBMCs, or as DNA extracted from either sample type. The CDR3 starts with the cysteine, ends with the phenylalanine, and has 13 residues. The DNA shown is the 39-base CDR3, in frame from base 1. From a lookup of the germline V gene (reference sequence), CDR1 and CDR2 are LNHDA and SQIVND. Trimming accounts for 5 bases at V and 1 base at J, while the number of junction bases matched to no gene is 2. The sequence is built from TRBV19 and TRBJ2-7; TRBD1 matches 7 bases in the middle. This TCR was sampled from a man aged 40-50 years with acute or convalescent COVID-19. Sequenced: peripheral blood. This receptor carries the CDR3 CASSSDRSYEQYF. The sequenced DNA: TGTGCCAGTAGTTCGGACAGGTCCTACGAGCAGTACTTC. With the portions outside the CDR3 filled from the reference TRBV19 and TRBJ2-7 genes, the complete variable region becomes DGGITQSPKYLFRKEGQNVTLSCEQNLNHDAMYWYRQDPGQGLRLIYYSQIVNDFQKGDIAEGYSVSREKKESFPLTVTSAQKNPTAFYLCASSSDRSYEQYFGPGTRLTVT.